This is a list of T cell receptor beta chains from one sample in a study of blood T cell repertoires in COVID-19. The method was immunoSEQ multiplex PCR; TCRdb's version includes in-frame clones alone and lacks a portion of them. The sample records approximately 60,000 clones, about four fifths being singletons. Sequencing input: peripheral blood. The receptors were sampled from a woman of 80 years or more with acute or convalescent COVID-19. The CDR3 runs from the conserved cysteine through the conserved F or W. The D gene is left open where the match is weak. Clone size appears in some rows only: once, few, many, or a class for an expanded clone.

J gene: TRBJ1-1
clone size: -
D gene: -
V gene: TRBV28
CDR3 length: 13
CDR3 DNA: TGTGCCAGCAGTGCCCCCATGGGCCTTGGAGCTTTCTTT
CDR3 protein: CASSAPMGLGAFF

J gene: TRBJ2-1
clone size: -
D gene: -
V gene: TRBV5-1
CDR3 length: 11
CDR3 DNA: TGCGCCAGCAGCTTGGAGCAGGAGGCGTTCTTC
CDR3 protein: CASSLEQEAFF

J gene: TRBJ2-2
clone size: few
D gene: -
V gene: TRBV4-1
CDR3 length: 20
CDR3 DNA: TGCGCCAGCAGCCAAGTAGTAAGGGGAAGAAACCAGAAGGGGGCCGGGGAGCTGTTTTTT
CDR3 protein: CASSQVVRGRNQKGAGELFF

J gene: TRBJ2-1
clone size: -
D gene: TRBD1
V gene: TRBV7-9
CDR3 length: 16
CDR3 DNA: TGTGCCAGCAGATCTAGGGGGACAGGGGGAATCAATGAGCAGTTCTTC
CDR3 protein: CASRSRGTGGINEQFF

J gene: TRBJ1-1
clone size: -
D gene: -
V gene: TRBV7-2
CDR3 length: 13
CDR3 DNA: TGTGCCAGCAGGGTCTGGGGGGGTACTGAAGCTTTCTTT
CDR3 protein: CASRVWGGTEAFF

J gene: TRBJ2-7
clone size: -
D gene: TRBD1
V gene: TRBV19
CDR3 length: 17
CDR3 DNA: TGTGCCAGTAGTATAATAGGGGACAGGCTGAGTTCCTACGAGCAGTACTTC
CDR3 protein: CASSIIGDRLSSYEQYF

J gene: TRBJ2-7
clone size: -
D gene: -
V gene: TRBV12-2
CDR3 length: 20
CDR3 DNA: TGTGCAAGTCGCTTAATCGCGTGCCTCTTGTCTAGCGGGAGCTCCTACGAGCAGTACTTC
CDR3 protein: CASRLIACLLSSGSSYEQYF

J gene: TRBJ1-1
clone size: -
D gene: -
V gene: TRBV10-3
CDR3 length: 16
CDR3 DNA: TGTGCCATCAGTGAGGTCACTTTAAGAACGAACACTGAAGCTTTCTTT
CDR3 protein: CAISEVTLRTNTEAFF

J gene: TRBJ2-3
clone size: -
D gene: -
V gene: TRBV9
CDR3 length: 14
CDR3 DNA: TGTGCCAGCAGCTCCCTCGCGGGGTTAGATACGCAGTATTTT
CDR3 protein: CASSSLAGLDTQYF

J gene: TRBJ1-6
clone size: -
D gene: -
V gene: TRBV19
CDR3 length: 14
CDR3 DNA: TGTGCCAGTAGTCCCTCAGGGGTGAATTCACCCCTCCACTTT
CDR3 protein: CASSPSGVNSPLHF

J gene: TRBJ1-3
clone size: -
D gene: -
V gene: TRBV5-1
CDR3 length: 17
CDR3 DNA: TGCGCCAGCAGCTTGGAATTTCTGGGGCCCTCTGGAAACACCATATATTTT
CDR3 protein: CASSLEFLGPSGNTIYF

J gene: TRBJ2-2
clone size: large
D gene: -
V gene: TRBV5-4
CDR3 length: 14
CDR3 DNA: TGTGCCAGCAGCTTGGGGCCCCACACCGGGGAGCTGTTTTTT
CDR3 protein: CASSLGPHTGELFF

J gene: TRBJ1-2
clone size: -
D gene: TRBD1
V gene: TRBV5-6
CDR3 length: 14
CDR3 DNA: TGTGCCAGCAGCTCTGTGACAGGGGACTATGGCTACACCTTC
CDR3 protein: CASSSVTGDYGYTF

J gene: TRBJ1-3
clone size: -
D gene: -
V gene: TRBV19
CDR3 length: 16
CDR3 DNA: TGTGCCAGTACTACGATCCAGGGGAACTCTGGAAACACCATATATTTT
CDR3 protein: CASTTIQGNSGNTIYF

J gene: TRBJ2-5
clone size: -
D gene: -
V gene: TRBV28
CDR3 length: 14
CDR3 DNA: TGTGCCAGCAGTTTAGGTGGGAGTGGAGAGACCCAGTACTTC
CDR3 protein: CASSLGGSGETQYF

J gene: TRBJ2-2
clone size: -
D gene: -
V gene: TRBV19
CDR3 length: 17
CDR3 DNA: TGTGCCAGTAGTATTGGGAAGTCGGGGGCGAACACCGGGGAGCTGTTTTTT
CDR3 protein: CASSIGKSGANTGELFF

J gene: TRBJ1-3
clone size: -
D gene: -
V gene: TRBV7-9
CDR3 length: 14
CDR3 DNA: TGTGCCAGCAGCTTAACGGACTCCCGAGACACCATATATTTT
CDR3 protein: CASSLTDSRDTIYF

J gene: TRBJ1-2
clone size: once
D gene: -
V gene: TRBV4-1
CDR3 length: 15
CDR3 DNA: TGCGCCAGCAGCCCCCGAGGAGGGGAAAACTATGGCTACACCTTC
CDR3 protein: CASSPRGGENYGYTF

J gene: TRBJ1-1
clone size: -
D gene: -
V gene: TRBV10-3
CDR3 length: 14
CDR3 DNA: TGTGCCACAAACAACAGTCCCTGGTACACTGAAGCTTTCTTT
CDR3 protein: CATNNSPWYTEAFF

J gene: TRBJ2-7
clone size: -
D gene: -
V gene: TRBV11-1
CDR3 length: 16
CDR3 DNA: TGTGCCAGCAGCTTAGGTGTGGCGGGATTAACCTACGAGCAGTACTTC
CDR3 protein: CASSLGVAGLTYEQYF

J gene: TRBJ1-5
clone size: few
D gene: TRBD1
V gene: TRBV24-1
CDR3 length: 14
CDR3 DNA: TGTGCCACCAGTGCCGGGACAGGGAATCAGCCCCAGCATTTT
CDR3 protein: CATSAGTGNQPQHF

J gene: TRBJ1-4
clone size: -
D gene: TRBD1
V gene: TRBV7-9
CDR3 length: 15
CDR3 DNA: TGTGCCAGCAGCCCCCGGGACAGCGCTAATGAAAAACTGTTTTTT
CDR3 protein: CASSPRDSANEKLFF

J gene: TRBJ1-3
clone size: -
D gene: -
V gene: TRBV30
CDR3 length: 14
CDR3 DNA: TGTGCCTGGGTGGACACCTTCTCTGGAAACACCATATATTTT
CDR3 protein: CAWVDTFSGNTIYF

J gene: TRBJ1-5
clone size: -
D gene: TRBD1
V gene: TRBV6-6
CDR3 length: 15
CDR3 DNA: TGTGCCAGCAGATCCTCCGGGACAGAGTTTCAGCCCCAGCATTTT
CDR3 protein: CASRSSGTEFQPQHF

J gene: TRBJ2-7
clone size: once
D gene: -
V gene: TRBV19
CDR3 length: 15
CDR3 DNA: TGTGCCAGTAGTCTACAGGGTTCCCACTCCTACGAGCAGTACTTC
CDR3 protein: CASSLQGSHSYEQYF

J gene: TRBJ1-6
clone size: -
D gene: -
V gene: TRBV3-1/TRBV3-2
CDR3 length: 13
CDR3 DNA: TGTGCCTGCCGGAGGGCGGGTAATTCACCCCTCCACTTT
CDR3 protein: CACRRAGNSPLHF

J gene: TRBJ2-1
clone size: -
D gene: TRBD2
V gene: TRBV27
CDR3 length: 14
CDR3 DNA: TGTGCCAGCAGTTTGGAGCGGGACTACAATGAGCAGTTCTTC
CDR3 protein: CASSLERDYNEQFF

J gene: TRBJ1-1
clone size: -
D gene: TRBD1
V gene: TRBV6-6
CDR3 length: 13
CDR3 DNA: TGTGCCAGCAGTTATCCAGGGGGTCCTGAAGCTTTCTTT
CDR3 protein: CASSYPGGPEAFF

J gene: TRBJ2-6
clone size: few
D gene: -
V gene: TRBV19
CDR3 length: 18
CDR3 DNA: TGTGCCAGTAGTATTTTTCAGGGCATGGGCTCTGGGGCCAACGTCCTGACTTTC
CDR3 protein: CASSIFQGMGSGANVLTF

J gene: TRBJ2-3
clone size: -
D gene: TRBD1
V gene: TRBV5-1
CDR3 length: 16
CDR3 DNA: TGCGCCAGCAGCTTGGCAGGACAGGGGGGTATAGATACGCAGTATTTT
CDR3 protein: CASSLAGQGGIDTQYF

J gene: TRBJ1-2
clone size: -
D gene: TRBD1
V gene: TRBV11-2
CDR3 length: 13
CDR3 DNA: TGTGCCAGCACAGGACAGGGGGCGTATGGCTACACCTTC
CDR3 protein: CASTGQGAYGYTF

J gene: TRBJ1-2
clone size: once
D gene: -
V gene: TRBV27
CDR3 length: 16
CDR3 DNA: TGTGCCAGCAGTCGGGCGGGTACCGTATCTAACTATGGCTACACCTTC
CDR3 protein: CASSRAGTVSNYGYTF

J gene: TRBJ1-3
clone size: -
D gene: TRBD1
V gene: TRBV11-2
CDR3 length: 15
CDR3 DNA: TGTGCCAGCAGCTCGGGACAGGCGGGGGGAAACACCATATATTTT
CDR3 protein: CASSSGQAGGNTIYF

J gene: TRBJ1-2
clone size: -
D gene: -
V gene: TRBV25-1
CDR3 length: 14
CDR3 DNA: TGTGCCAGCAGAGCCGGAGGGGATAACTATGGCTACACCTTC
CDR3 protein: CASRAGGDNYGYTF

J gene: TRBJ2-3
clone size: -
D gene: TRBD1
V gene: TRBV18
CDR3 length: 14
CDR3 DNA: TGTGCCAGCTCACCACAGGGGGCTAAAGATACGCAGTATTTT
CDR3 protein: CASSPQGAKDTQYF

J gene: TRBJ1-1
clone size: -
D gene: TRBD1
V gene: TRBV5-4
CDR3 length: 13
CDR3 DNA: TGTGCCAGCAGCACACCGACAGGGCTTGAAGCTTTCTTT
CDR3 protein: CASSTPTGLEAFF

J gene: TRBJ2-5
clone size: -
D gene: TRBD2
V gene: TRBV3-1/TRBV3-2
CDR3 length: 15
CDR3 DNA: TGTGCCAGCAGCCAAGATCCGGGGGGCCAAGAGACCCAGTACTTC
CDR3 protein: CASSQDPGGQETQYF

J gene: TRBJ2-7
clone size: -
D gene: TRBD2
V gene: TRBV30
CDR3 length: 14
CDR3 DNA: TGTGCCTGGTATACCGGGACTAGTCGAGGCGAGCAGTACTTC
CDR3 protein: CAWYTGTSRGEQYF

J gene: TRBJ2-3
clone size: -
D gene: TRBD2
V gene: TRBV4-1
CDR3 length: 14
CDR3 DNA: TGCGCCAGCAGCCAAGATGCGGGGGTTCGTGCGCAGTATTTT
CDR3 protein: CASSQDAGVRAQYF

J gene: TRBJ2-7
clone size: -
D gene: -
V gene: TRBV7-9
CDR3 length: 18
CDR3 DNA: TGTGCCAGCAGCCCTCACCGGACAGGGCCAGGCGGGGGATACGAGCAGTACTTC
CDR3 protein: CASSPHRTGPGGGYEQYF

J gene: TRBJ2-2
clone size: once
D gene: -
V gene: TRBV6-5
CDR3 length: 13
CDR3 DNA: TGTGCCAGCAGTTGGGCAGACACCGGGGAGCTGTTTTTT
CDR3 protein: CASSWADTGELFF

J gene: TRBJ1-1
clone size: -
D gene: -
V gene: TRBV12-5
CDR3 length: 14
CDR3 DNA: TGTGCTAGTGACCCAGGTGTGGCGAACACTGAAGCTTTCTTT
CDR3 protein: CASDPGVANTEAFF

J gene: TRBJ2-1
clone size: once
D gene: -
V gene: TRBV18
CDR3 length: 14
CDR3 DNA: TGTGCCAGCTCACCCTGGGAGAAAGGAAATGAGCAGTTCTTC
CDR3 protein: CASSPWEKGNEQFF

J gene: TRBJ2-1
clone size: -
D gene: TRBD2
V gene: TRBV7-3
CDR3 length: 16
CDR3 DNA: TGTGCCAGCAGCCCCCGACTAGCGGGGGGGAAGAATGAGCAGTTCTTC
CDR3 protein: CASSPRLAGGKNEQFF

J gene: TRBJ1-2
clone size: once
D gene: TRBD1
V gene: TRBV6-1
CDR3 length: 15
CDR3 DNA: TGTGCCAGCAGTGAAGCGCTAGGGACAGGAAGGGGCTACACCTTC
CDR3 protein: CASSEALGTGRGYTF

J gene: TRBJ2-1
clone size: -
D gene: -
V gene: TRBV3-1/TRBV3-2
CDR3 length: 13
CDR3 DNA: TGTGCCAGCAGCCAAGATCTGAGTCGAGAGCAGTTCTTC
CDR3 protein: CASSQDLSREQFF

J gene: TRBJ2-3
clone size: -
D gene: -
V gene: TRBV5-4
CDR3 length: 16
CDR3 DNA: TGTGCCAGCAGTACGAGGATGGCGGAACGCACAGATACGCAGTATTTT
CDR3 protein: CASSTRMAERTDTQYF

J gene: TRBJ2-5
clone size: -
D gene: -
V gene: TRBV3-1/TRBV3-2
CDR3 length: 16
CDR3 DNA: TGTGCCAGCAGCCAAGATTTGGCTAGAGGTCAAGAGACCCAGTACTTC
CDR3 protein: CASSQDLARGQETQYF

J gene: TRBJ1-1
clone size: medium-sized
D gene: -
V gene: TRBV5-1
CDR3 length: 15
CDR3 DNA: TGCGCCAGCAGCTTGGATGAGTCCGGTGGCACTGAAGCTTTCTTT
CDR3 protein: CASSLDESGGTEAFF

J gene: TRBJ2-2
clone size: -
D gene: -
V gene: TRBV30
CDR3 length: 15
CDR3 DNA: TGTGCCTGGAGTGAACAGGGACTACCGACCGGGGAGCTGTTTTTT
CDR3 protein: CAWSEQGLPTGELFF

J gene: TRBJ2-1
clone size: -
D gene: TRBD2
V gene: TRBV9
CDR3 length: 19
CDR3 DNA: TGTGCCAGCAGCGCACCGGGACTAGCGGGAGAGAACGGTTACAATGAGCAGTTCTTC
CDR3 protein: CASSAPGLAGENGYNEQFF

J gene: TRBJ1-2
clone size: few
D gene: -
V gene: TRBV5-1
CDR3 length: 15
CDR3 DNA: TGCGCCAGCAGCTTGGACCGGGGGTTCAACTATGGCTACACCTTC
CDR3 protein: CASSLDRGFNYGYTF

J gene: TRBJ2-3
clone size: -
D gene: -
V gene: TRBV11-2
CDR3 length: 16
CDR3 DNA: TGTGCCAGCAGCTTAGTTAATAGCCCAAGGACAGATACGCAGTATTTT
CDR3 protein: CASSLVNSPRTDTQYF

J gene: TRBJ1-1
clone size: -
D gene: -
V gene: TRBV7-2
CDR3 length: 13
CDR3 DNA: TGTGCCAGCAGCTCGATCACAGCCACTGAAGCTTTCTTT
CDR3 protein: CASSSITATEAFF

J gene: TRBJ1-2
clone size: few
D gene: TRBD1
V gene: TRBV10-3
CDR3 length: 11
CDR3 DNA: TGTGCCGTCGGGACAGCCTATGGCTACACCTTC
CDR3 protein: CAVGTAYGYTF